The present TCR beta chain was sequenced within a study of T cell clonality in common variable immunodeficiency. Study-wide results and limits: Reportedly, TCR beta sequences from common variable immunodeficiency showed fewer deletions and N-nucleotide insertions. Shared TCRbeta clones were fewer between CVID subjects than controls.

Sequencing input was equivalent genomic DNA from CVID and controls. Method: immunoSEQ multiplex PCR; TCRdb's copy keeps in-frame clones and lacks some. The sample yields approximately 75,000 clones, without any singletons. This clone was seen repeatedly, ten times or more. Its antigen is currently unknown. The read is 3 residues too short to cover the CDR3 end, so that end is filled in from the germline J gene. CDR1 SGHDT and CDR2 YYEEEE come from the germline V gene. The CDR3 length is 13 residues. Unmatched junction bases numbered 6, after V lost 6 bases and J lost 3 bases. Each donor provided roughly 5 to 8 ml of heparinized whole blood.

This clonotype was sampled from a person aged 18 to 70 in good health. The chain joins TRBV5-6 to TRBJ2-7; 7 bases align to TRBD2. Sequencing input: peripheral blood mononuclear cells. The CDR3 reads CASTLGGDYEQYF. The covered CDR3 bases are TGTGCCAGCACCCTGGGAGGGGACTACGAG.